The next 18 T cell receptor beta chains were all read from a single sample in a study of human T cells and chemical hapten exposure. TCRdb re-analysed the RACE reads in MiXCR, keeping a single row per CDR3 protein. The sample lists about 99,000 distinct CDR3 sequences; 12% were seen once. This sample's time point: patch test 1, 2 weeks after DPC sensitization. Treatment reported: therapeutic diphenylcyclopropenone sensitization with weekly scalp DPC. The sequenced sample was whole blood, obtained in connection with sensitization to the hapten diphenylcyclopropenone (DPC). The receptor source for this set is a woman aged 40 to 50 with alopecia areata. Some clones in this sample may be carry-over from other donors' samples.

This clonotype was counted a few times. The gene calls are TRBV19 and TRBJ1-2; D ambiguous. V was pared by 3 bases and J by 5 bases, with 10 bases between. Looked up from germline, CDR1 is LNHDA and CDR2 is SQIVND (reference sequence). The length of the CDR3 is 13 residues. The CDR3 region has the DNA TGTGCCAGTAGTATCGGAGGAGGTTATGGCTACACCTTC. Protein sequence: CASSIGGGYGYTF. Looking up the rest from reference TRBV19 and TRBJ1-2 gives the full variable domain: DGGITQSPKYLFRKEGQNVTLSCEQNLNHDAMYWYRQDPGQGLRLIYYSQIVNDFQKGDIAEGYSVSREKKESFPLTVTSAQKNPTAFYLCASSIGGGYGYTFGSGTRLTVV.

On this clonotype: A read error may produce the germline difference seen at one junction end. V is TRBV29-1 and J is TRBJ1-6; 7 nucleotides match TRBD1. Germline assignment: CDR1 SQVTM and CDR2 ANQGSEA. The CDR3 consists of 9 residues. The CDR3 reads CSVGETGNF. The CDR3 DNA reads as TGCAGCGTTGGAGAGACAGGGAACTTT.

The chain employs TRBV6-2 or TRBV6-3 and TRBJ2-1; D unclear. Trimming took off 6 bases at V and 9 bases at J, with 18 bases between the two ends. Germline lookup yields CDR1 MNHEY and CDR2 SVGEGT. There are 14 residues in the CDR3. This CDR3 reads CASSPAIGLSEQFF. The CDR3 bases are TGTGCCAGCAGCCCCGCGATAGGCTTGAGTGAGCAGTTCTTC.

This clonotype has only a few counts. The chain joins TRBV21-1 to TRBJ2-1; the D call of TRBD2 is as the table states it, not checked on the DNA. TRBV21-1 is flagged as a pseudogene. The CDR3 contains 15 residues. The chain's CDR3 is CASSKGSSGDNEQFF. As DNA, the CDR3 is TGTGCCAGCAGCAAAGGCTCTAGCGGGGACAATGAGCAGTTCTTC.

This rearrangement joins TRBV19 to TRBJ1-5; D remains ambiguous. The CDR3 runs 17 residues. V lost 4 bases to trimming and J lost 0 bases, with 16 bases between them. The germline CDR1 and CDR2 sequences are LNHDA and SQIVND (reference sequence). The CDR3 loop reads CASSTTRRAYSNQPQHF. The CDR3 region has the DNA TGTGCCAGTAGTACCACCCGGAGAGCCTATAGCAATCAGCCCCAGCATTTT.

This clonotype has ten or more counts. The rearrangement uses TRBV2 and TRBJ1-1, with D maybe TRBD1 (5 bases). The CDR3 length is 13 residues. With 7 bases removed from V and 5 bases from J, the gap between germline ends came to 14 bases. Looked up from germline, CDR1 is SNHLY and CDR2 is FYNNEI. This CDR3 is CASTRGLRTEAFF. As DNA, the CDR3 is TGTGCCAGCACTCGGGGCTTGAGGACTGAAGCTTTCTTT.

This clonotype has just a few counts. The V call is TRBV3-1, the J call TRBJ1-1; D is unresolved. Germline-derived CDR1 and CDR2 are LGHDT and YNNKEL (reference sequence). The CDR3 has 13 residues. The V end lost 2 bases, the J end lost 6 bases, and 10 bases lay between the germline ends. This chain's CDR3 is CASSQLRPPEAFF. The CDR3 DNA is TGTGCCAGCAGCCAATTGCGCCCGCCTGAAGCTTTCTTT.

In this sample, this clonotype turned up a few times. The rearrangement joins TRBV7-2 to TRBJ2-3; a weak D match, TRBD2 (6 bases). From germline, CDR1 is SGHTA and CDR2 FQGNSA. V lost 1 base and J 1 base, leaving 12 bases between the germline ends. This CDR3 contains 16 residues. CDR3: CASSLVAGSGTDTQYF. DNA of the CDR3: TGTGCCAGCAGCTTAGTTGCGGGGTCGGGCACAGATACGCAGTATTTT.

This clonotype was seen at least ten times. The chain couples TRBV7-3 to TRBJ2-6; a possible D gene is TRBD2 (5 bases). V dropped 0 bases and J dropped 4 bases, with 10 bases sitting between them. Germline CDR1 SGHTA, CDR2 FQGTGA. This CDR3 spans 16 amino acids. In nucleotides, the CDR3 is TGTGCCAGCAGCTTAACTAGCGTCGAGGGGGCCAACGTCCTGACTTTC. Translated, it gives CASSLTSVEGANVLTF.

V usage is TRBV6-1 and J usage is TRBJ2-6; 10 bases agree with TRBD1. The CDR3 length is 17 residues. The V gene's germline CDR1 is MNHNS and CDR2 SASEGT. V shed 8 bases, J shed 1 base, and the junction held 8 bases outside the gene matches. CDR3 DNA: TGTGCCAGCGGGTTGACAGGGGGCAATTCTGGGGCCAACGTCCTGACTTTC. It encodes CASGLTGGNSGANVLTF.

This clonotype came up a few times. V is TRBV11-2 and J is TRBJ2-7; D ambiguous. The CDR3 is made up of 14 amino acids. Germline V gene data show CDR1 as SGHAT and CDR2 as FQNNGV. V lost 2 bases to trimming and J lost 7 bases, with 15 bases between them. The CDR3 here is CASSLISAEREQYF. CDR3 coding DNA: TGTGCCAGCAGCTTAATTTCGGCGGAACGGGAGCAGTACTTC.

This clonotype has a handful of counts. The chain recombines TRBV4-2 with TRBJ2-7, with D unresolved. Trimming left V 2 bases short and J 3 bases short, with 5 bases between. The CDR3 spans 12 residues. Germline CDR1 LGHNA, CDR2 YNFKEQ. Written as DNA, the CDR3 is TGTGCCAGCAGCCAAAATAACTACGAGCAGTACTTC. Its translation is CASSQNNYEQYF.

The CDR3 is CASTIQGPSNQPQHF. The CDR3 coding sequence is TGTGCCAGCACTATACAGGGACCGAGCAATCAGCCCCAGCATTTT. This chain joins TRBV6-1 and TRBJ1-5, with D possibly being TRBD1 (6 bases). Germline CDR1 reads MNHNS; CDR2 reads SASEGT. CDR3 length: 15 residues. The ends were cut back, 7 bases at V and 1 base at J, with 14 bases in the middle.

The J gene is TRBJ1-2, the V gene TRBV7-2; D is ambiguous. The CDR3 runs to 13 residues. V was cut by 1 base and J by 8 bases, with 11 bases left in between. The germline CDR1 and CDR2 sequences are SGHTA and FQGNSA. CDR3 region: CASSLDWAAGYTF. The CDR3, as DNA: TGTGCCAGCAGCTTAGATTGGGCTGCGGGCTACACCTTC. Based on the CDR3 plus reference TRBV7-2 and TRBJ1-2, the full variable domain is GAGVSQSPSNKVTEKGKDVELRCDPISGHTALYWYRQSLGQGLEFLIYFQGNSAPDKSGLPSDRFSAERTGGSVSTLTIQRTQQEDSAVYLCASSLDWAAGYTFGSGTRLTVV.

A few counts support this clonotype. The chain employs TRBV2 and TRBJ2-3; D gene ambiguous. CDR1 SNHLY and CDR2 FYNNEI come from the germline V gene. CDR3 length: 10 amino acids. V gave up 7 bases and J gave up 7 bases, with 6 bases separating them. CDR3 residues: CASNENTQYF. The CDR3 bases are TGTGCCAGCAATGAGAATACGCAGTATTTT.

This clonotype was detected only a few times. In nucleotides, the CDR3 is TGCAGCGTTGATCGTACGGGACGGGCTTATGAGCAGTTCTTC. Its translation is CSVDRTGRAYEQFF. This chain links TRBV29-1 with TRBJ2-1; the D gene could be TRBD1 or TRBD2 (5 bases each). CDR1 SQVTM and CDR2 ANQGSEA come from the germline V gene. Trimming cost V 3 bases and J 8 bases, with 17 bases left between them. CDR3 length: 14 amino acids.

This clonotype was seen repeatedly, ten times or more. V is TRBV6-2 or TRBV6-3 and J is TRBJ1-1; D unclear. Per the germline V gene, CDR1 is MNHEY and CDR2 is SVGEGT. There are 18 residues in the CDR3. Trimming cost V 0 bases and J 0 bases, with 17 bases left between them. CDR3 sequence: CASSYSIFRDTLNTEAFF. CDR3 DNA: TGTGCCAGCAGTTACTCGATTTTTCGAGATACCCTGAACACTGAAGCTTTCTTT.

This clonotype showed up just a few times. The chain couples TRBV28 to TRBJ2-5; D gene uncertain. CDR3 length: 12 residues. Trimming cost V 5 bases and J 2 bases, with 6 bases left between them. Germline loops: CDR1 MDHEN, CDR2 SYDVKM. For the CDR3, the DNA is TGTGCCAGCAGTGTCGCACAAGAGACCCAGTACTTC. It is translated as CASSVAQETQYF.